This T cell receptor (beta chain) was sequenced for a study of human T cells and chemical hapten exposure. Study observations and caveats: The study found that DPC sensitization did not change TCRs above 1 in 1000 frequency.

Deletions cut 2 bases from V and 2 bases from J, with 13 bases between. This CDR3 has 14 amino acids. Germline V lookup: CDR1 DFQATT, CDR2 SNEGSKA (reference sequence). Time point denoted: pre-sensitization, week 0. Sample treatment: therapeutic diphenylcyclopropenone sensitization with weekly scalp DPC. There are many counts of this clonotype. Its target is unknown. One entry per CDR3 protein results from TCRdb running MiXCR on the RACE reads. The table records nearly 110,000 distinct CDR3 sequences, around 12% of them present only once. Here the sequenced sample was whole blood, taken in connection with sensitization to the hapten diphenylcyclopropenone (DPC). This TCR was recovered from a woman aged 50 to 60 with alopecia areata. Some clones in this sample may be carry-over from other donors' samples. This chain uses TRBV20-1 with TRBJ2-7; tentatively, D is TRBD1 (5 bases). The CDR3 DNA sequence: TGCAGTGCTAGAACGACAGTGTCGCCCTACGAGCAGTACTTC. It specifies CSARTTVSPYEQYF.